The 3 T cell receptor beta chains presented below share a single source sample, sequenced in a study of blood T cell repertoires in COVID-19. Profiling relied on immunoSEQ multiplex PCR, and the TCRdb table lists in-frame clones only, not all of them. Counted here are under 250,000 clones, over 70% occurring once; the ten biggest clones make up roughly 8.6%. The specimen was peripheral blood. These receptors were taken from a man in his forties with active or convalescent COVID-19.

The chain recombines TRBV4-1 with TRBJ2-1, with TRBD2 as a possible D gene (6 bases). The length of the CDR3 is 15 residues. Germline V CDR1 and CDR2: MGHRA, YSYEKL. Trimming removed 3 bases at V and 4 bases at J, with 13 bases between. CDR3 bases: TGCGCCAGCAGCCAGCACGGACTAACTTACAATGAGCAGTTCTTC. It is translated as CASSQHGLTYNEQFF.

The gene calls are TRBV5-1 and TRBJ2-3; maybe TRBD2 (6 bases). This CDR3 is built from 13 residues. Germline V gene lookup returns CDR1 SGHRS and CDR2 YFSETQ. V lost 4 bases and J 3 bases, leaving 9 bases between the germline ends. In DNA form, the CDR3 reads TGCGCCAGCAGCGCCGGACTAACAGATACGCAGTATTTT. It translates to CASSAGLTDTQYF.

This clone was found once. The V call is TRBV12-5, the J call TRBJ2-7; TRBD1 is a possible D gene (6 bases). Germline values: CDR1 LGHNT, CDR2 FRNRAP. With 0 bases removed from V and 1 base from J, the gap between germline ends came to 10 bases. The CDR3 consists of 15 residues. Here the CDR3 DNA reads TGTGCTAGTGGTTTGGTCCCGACAGGTTCCTACGAGCAGTACTTC. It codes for CASGLVPTGSYEQYF.